The next 2 T cell receptor beta chains were all read from a single sample in a study of blood T cells in healthy people across ages. Combining a sample-barcoded 5' primer with a J-beta primer mix, a second PCR ran for roughly 6 to 11 cycles. Each CDR3 protein is one row after TCRdb ran MiXCR on the 5' RACE reads. The table includes about 730,000 distinct CDR3 sequences, 40% to 45% detected once. Sequencing was performed on blood. All receptors derive from a woman in her sixties in good health.

This clonotype appeared a few times. The J gene is TRBJ2-1, the V gene TRBV5-1; TRBD2 agrees at 12 bases. With V trimmed by 2 bases and J by 6 bases, 6 bases remained unmatched. This CDR3 contains 16 residues. The germline V gene has CDR1 SGHRS and CDR2 YFSETQ. CDR3 DNA: TGCGCCAGCAGCTTCCGGACTAGCGGGGTGACCAATGAGCAGTTCTTC. Its translation: CASSFRTSGVTNEQFF.

This rearrangement joins TRBV7-8 to TRBJ1-3; perhaps TRBD1 as D (6 bases). The CDR3 runs to 15 residues. Trimming left V 1 base short and J 3 bases short, with 10 bases between. CDR1 is SGHVS and CDR2 is FQNEAQ in the germline V gene. CDR3 bases: TGTGCCAGCAGCTTAGTGGACAGTCGTGGAAACACCATATATTTT. Its protein is CASSLVDSRGNTIYF.